Only a few counts were recorded for the clone carrying this T cell receptor (beta chain). What it recognizes is unknown. This CDR3 has 15 residues. Germline CDR1 is SEHNR and CDR2 is FQNEAQ (reference sequence). V gave up 5 bases and J gave up 4 bases, with 17 bases separating them. The entry originates in a study of radiotherapy plus CTLA-4 blockade in lung cancer. Broader study findings: Early clonal dynamics of blood T cells, together with interferon-beta, were reported as the best response predictor. Blood-borne expansion of tumor-derived TCR clones followed radiotherapy plus ipilimumab.

TCRdb's copy holds only in-frame clones and misses some; the assay was immunoSEQ multiplex PCR. The sample contains about 59,000 clones, roughly 76% of which appear only once. Focal radiation was given together with CTLA-4 blockade (ipilimumab) to patients with chemo-refractory metastatic non-small-cell lung cancer. This TCR was sampled from a human donor with non-small cell lung cancer whose response to radiotherapy plus ipilimumab could not be evaluated. The sequencing here drew on peripheral blood, taken from a patient treated with radiotherapy plus ipilimumab. V and J are TRBV7-9 and TRBJ2-5; possibly TRBD1 for D (5 bases). CDR3 sequence reads: CASSPIFRVRETQYF. CDR3 DNA: TGTGCCAGCAGCCCGATTTTCAGGGTACGAGAGACCCAGTACTTC.